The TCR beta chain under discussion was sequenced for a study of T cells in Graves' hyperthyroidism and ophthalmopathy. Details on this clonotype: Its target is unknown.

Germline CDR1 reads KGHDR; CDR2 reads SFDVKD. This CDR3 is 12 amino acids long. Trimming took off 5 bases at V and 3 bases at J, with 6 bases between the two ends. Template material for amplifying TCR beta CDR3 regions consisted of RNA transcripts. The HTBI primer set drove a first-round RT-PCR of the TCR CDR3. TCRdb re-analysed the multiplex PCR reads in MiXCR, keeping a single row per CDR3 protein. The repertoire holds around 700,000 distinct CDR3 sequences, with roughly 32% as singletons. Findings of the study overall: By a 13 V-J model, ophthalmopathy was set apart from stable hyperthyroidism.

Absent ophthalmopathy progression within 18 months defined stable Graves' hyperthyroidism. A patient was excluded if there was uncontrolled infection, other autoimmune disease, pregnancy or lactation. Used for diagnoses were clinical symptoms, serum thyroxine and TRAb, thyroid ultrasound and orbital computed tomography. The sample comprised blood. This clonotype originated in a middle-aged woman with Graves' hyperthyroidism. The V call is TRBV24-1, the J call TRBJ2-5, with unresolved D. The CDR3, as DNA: TGTGCCACCAGTGGGGTCGAAGAGACCCAGTACTTC. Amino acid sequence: CATSGVEETQYF.